This TCR beta chain was obtained from a study of identical twins. This clonotype has just a few counts. The CDR3 length is 15 residues. The germline CDR1 and CDR2 sequences are WSHSY and SAAADI. V was pared by 0 bases and J by 6 bases, with 15 bases between. One entry per CDR3 protein results from TCRdb running MiXCR on the 5' RACE reads. The sample lists fewer than 900,000 distinct CDR3 sequences, 21% occurring once. This sample was shared with a second study, whose subject was T cells expressing NK-cell markers. From that study: Several experiments added an anti-gamma-delta TCR antibody to sort only alpha-beta TCR T cells.

The clonotype originates from a woman aged 18 to 35 in good health. The specimen was PBMCs. The chain recombines TRBV10-2 with TRBJ2-7; D gene uncertain. DNA for the CDR3: TGCGCCAGCAGTGAGTCGACGAGAGTTTCCGGCGAGCAGTACTTC. This codes for CASSESTRVSGEQYF.